A single sample is the source of the 7 T cell receptor beta chains below, sequenced in a study of T cells in Graves' hyperthyroidism and ophthalmopathy. From RNA transcripts, TCR beta CDR3 regions were amplified. HTBI primers were employed in a first-round RT-PCR of the TCR CDR3. TCRdb itself ran the multiplex PCR reads through MiXCR, one entry per CDR3 protein. The table shows 300,000 or so distinct CDR3 sequences, with 15% to 20% occurring only once. The sample consisted of blood. These TCRs come from a woman aged 45-59 years with Graves' hyperthyroidism.

The rearrangement links TRBV2 to TRBJ2-5; 9 bases fit TRBD2. The germline V gene encodes CDR1 SNHLY and CDR2 FYNNEI. The CDR3 runs 16 residues. Trimming at V came to 4 bases and at J to 2 bases, leaving 8 bases not matched to a gene. CDR3 coding DNA: TGTGCCAGCAGTGCCCGACTAGCGGCTCCTCAAGAGACCCAGTACTTC. It translates to CASSARLAAPQETQYF.

This clonotype was found many times. The chain couples TRBV12-3 or TRBV12-4 to TRBJ1-3; D remains ambiguous. Between the trimmed V and J ends, which lost 6 bases and 0 bases, there was a span of 6 bases. This CDR3 region has 13 residues. CDR3 amino acids: CASRTASGNTIYF. The CDR3 bases are TGTGCCAGCAGAACAGCCTCTGGAAACACCATATATTTT.

Here the CDR3 reads CAWSRGAGGVQYF. CDR3 in DNA: TGTGCCTGGAGTAGGGGAGCGGGAGGGGTTCAGTACTTC. The J gene is TRBJ2-4, the V gene TRBV30; 10 nucleotides match TRBD2. CDR3 length: 13 amino acids. The V gene end was trimmed by 2 bases and the J gene end by 11 bases; junction bases not matched to a gene: 6. The germline V gene has CDR1 GTSNPN and CDR2 SVGIG (reference sequence).

The V gene is TRBV24-1, the J gene TRBJ2-1; no clear D gene. V lost 0 bases to trimming and J lost 6 bases, with 14 bases between them. The CDR3 totals 16 residues. Per germline, CDR1 KGHDR and CDR2 SFDVKD. CDR3 in amino acids: CATSDLGVNDFNEQFF. CDR3 DNA sequence: TGTGCCACCAGTGATTTGGGAGTTAATGATTTCAATGAGCAGTTCTTC.

This clonotype was counted between two and nine times. V and J are TRBV29-1 and TRBJ1-2; D call uncertain. The germline V gene has CDR1 SQVTM and CDR2 ANQGSEA. This CDR3 spans 13 amino acids. Trimming left V 1 base short and J 7 bases short, with 13 bases between. For the CDR3, the DNA is TGCAGCGTTGAAGTCGGGAGCACGGGTGGCTACACCTTC. Translated, it gives CSVEVGSTGGYTF.

In its sample, this clonotype was seen many times. The chain links TRBV30 to TRBJ1-2, with D perhaps TRBD1 (6 bases). Trimming took off 3 bases at V and 8 bases at J, with 13 bases between the two ends. CDR3 size: 12 residues. Germline CDR1 and CDR2: GTSNPN and SVGIG (reference sequence). For the CDR3, the DNA is TGTGCCTGGAGAAGGGTGCAGGGGGGCTACACCTTC. The encoded protein is CAWRRVQGGYTF. Supplemented by reference TRBV30 and TRBJ1-2, the full variable domain reads SQTIHQWPATLVQPVGSPLSLECTVEGTSNPNLYWYRQAAGRGLQLLFYSVGIGQISSEVPQNLSASRPQDRQFILSSKKLLLSDSGFYLCAWRRVQGGYTFGSGTRLTVV.

The chain joins TRBV15 to TRBJ2-1; D is uncertain. The CDR3 consists of 14 residues. V lost 2 bases to trimming and J lost 5 bases, with 10 bases between them. From germline, CDR1 is LNHNV and CDR2 YYDKDF (reference sequence). CDR3 nucleotides: TGTGCCACCAGCAGATCAGGCAGAAACAATGAGCAGTTCTTC. Translating it yields CATSRSGRNNEQFF.